This T cell receptor (beta chain) was found in a study of blood T cell repertoires in COVID-19. Clones were read by immunoSEQ multiplex PCR, and TCRdb kept only the in-frame ones, dropping some. Of over 50,000 clones listed, about 85% are singletons. V shed 6 bases and J 5 bases; nucleotides not matched to a gene: 8. The CDR3 runs 15 residues. Per the germline V gene, CDR1 is SGHNT and CDR2 is YENEEA. V and J are TRBV11-3 and TRBJ2-1, with 9 bases that match TRBD2. The sample taken for sequencing was peripheral blood. The sequence was obtained from a man aged 65 to 85 with acute or convalescent COVID-19. In DNA, the CDR3 is TGTGCCAGCAGTTCCAGCGGGGGGCCGAACAATGAGCAGTTCTTC. It encodes CASSSSGGPNNEQFF.